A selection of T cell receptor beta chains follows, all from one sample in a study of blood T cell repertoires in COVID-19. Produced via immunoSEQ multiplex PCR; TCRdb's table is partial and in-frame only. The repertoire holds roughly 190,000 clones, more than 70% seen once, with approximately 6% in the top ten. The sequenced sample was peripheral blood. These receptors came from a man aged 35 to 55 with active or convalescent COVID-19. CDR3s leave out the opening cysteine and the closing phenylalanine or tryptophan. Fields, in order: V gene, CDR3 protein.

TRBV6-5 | ASSYSPPGALDTQY
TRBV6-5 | ASSYSGGTEAF
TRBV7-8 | ASSLGTSGSYEQY
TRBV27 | ASSSSDREETQY
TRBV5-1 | ASSGGLAGKNIQY
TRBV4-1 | ASSQVKSGQDYGYT
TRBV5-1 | ASSFGTGLYEQY
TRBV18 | ASSPPGTEAF
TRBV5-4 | ASSLGYESPLH
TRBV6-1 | ASSAGTGTGNQPQH
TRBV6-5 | ASSPRGNTGELF
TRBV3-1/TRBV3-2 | ASSRGRVDYEQY
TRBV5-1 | ASALSSYNSPLH
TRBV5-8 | ASSLRGWGNEQF
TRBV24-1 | ATSDGLRKSGANVLT
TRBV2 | ASSIDRGNGQPQH
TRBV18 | ASSQGLAENNEQF
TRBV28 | ASSGMPGQPFGGYEQY
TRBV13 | ASSLEVESREKLF
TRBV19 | ASGWGQLNTEAF
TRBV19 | ATSSLGQGITGELF
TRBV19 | ASRNNHDNANEKLF
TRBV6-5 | ASSYSWVQGGNTIY
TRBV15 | ATSTWPHRAANTEAF
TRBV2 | ASSDLYNEQF
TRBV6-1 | ASSEGGSTDTQY
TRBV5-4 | ASTPDRGYGYT
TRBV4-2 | ASSPVSSGSPDTQY
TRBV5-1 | ASSFSQLNTEAF